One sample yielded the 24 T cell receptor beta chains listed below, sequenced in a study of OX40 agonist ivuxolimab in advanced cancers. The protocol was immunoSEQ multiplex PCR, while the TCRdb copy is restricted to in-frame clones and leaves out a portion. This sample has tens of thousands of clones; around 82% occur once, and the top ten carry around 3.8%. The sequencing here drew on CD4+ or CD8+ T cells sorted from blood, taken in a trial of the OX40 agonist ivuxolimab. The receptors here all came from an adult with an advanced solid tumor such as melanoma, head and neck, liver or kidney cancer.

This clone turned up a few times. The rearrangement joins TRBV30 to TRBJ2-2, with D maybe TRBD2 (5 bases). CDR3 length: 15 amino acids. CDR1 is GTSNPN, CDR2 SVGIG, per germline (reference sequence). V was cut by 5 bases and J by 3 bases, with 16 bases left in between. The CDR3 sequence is CAWSRGFSDTGELFF. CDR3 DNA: TGTGCCTGGTCCCGCGGGTTTTCCGACACCGGGGAGCTGTTTTTT.

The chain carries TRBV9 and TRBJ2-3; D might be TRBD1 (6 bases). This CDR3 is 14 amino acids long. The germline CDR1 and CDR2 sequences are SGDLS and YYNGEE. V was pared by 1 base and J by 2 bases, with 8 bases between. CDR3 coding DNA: TGTGCCAGCAGCGTAAAGGGGGTCACAGATACGCAGTATTTT. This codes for CASSVKGVTDTQYF.

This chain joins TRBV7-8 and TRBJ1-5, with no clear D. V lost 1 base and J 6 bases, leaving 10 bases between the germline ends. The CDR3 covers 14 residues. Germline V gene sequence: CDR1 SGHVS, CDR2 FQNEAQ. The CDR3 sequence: CASSLGTLAQPQHF. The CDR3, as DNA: TGTGCCAGCAGCTTAGGGACCCTAGCTCAGCCCCAGCATTTT.

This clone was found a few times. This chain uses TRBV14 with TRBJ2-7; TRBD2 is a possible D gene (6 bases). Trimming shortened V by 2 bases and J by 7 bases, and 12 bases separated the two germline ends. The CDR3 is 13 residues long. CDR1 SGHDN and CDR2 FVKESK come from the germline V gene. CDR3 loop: CASSQRLSGEQYF. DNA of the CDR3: TGTGCCAGCAGCCAAAGGCTAAGCGGGGAGCAGTACTTC.

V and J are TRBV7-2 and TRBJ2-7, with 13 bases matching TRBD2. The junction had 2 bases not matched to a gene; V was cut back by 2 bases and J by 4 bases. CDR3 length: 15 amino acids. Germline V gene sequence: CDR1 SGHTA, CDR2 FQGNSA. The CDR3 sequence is CASSLRLAGGYEQYF. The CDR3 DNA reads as TGTGCCAGCAGCTTAAGACTAGCGGGAGGATACGAGCAGTACTTC.

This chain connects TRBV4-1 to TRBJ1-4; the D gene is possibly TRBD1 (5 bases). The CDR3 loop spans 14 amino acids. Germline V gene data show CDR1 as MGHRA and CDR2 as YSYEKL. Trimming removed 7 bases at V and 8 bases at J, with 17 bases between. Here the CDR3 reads CASTRSGDYEKLFF. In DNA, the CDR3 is TGCGCCAGCACCCGTTCCGGGGACTACGAAAAACTGTTTTTT.

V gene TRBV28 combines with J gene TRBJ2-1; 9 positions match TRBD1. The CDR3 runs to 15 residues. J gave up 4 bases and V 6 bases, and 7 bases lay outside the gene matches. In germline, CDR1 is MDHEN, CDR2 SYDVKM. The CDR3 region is CASSRTTGGYNEQFF. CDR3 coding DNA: TGTGCCAGCAGCAGAACGACAGGGGGATACAATGAGCAGTTCTTC.

CDR3 sequence (DNA): TGTGCCAGCTCACCAGGACAGGCTAACACTGAAGCTTTCTTT. Residues: CASSPGQANTEAFF. V is TRBV18 and J is TRBJ1-1; 7 bases match TRBD1. This CDR3 contains 14 residues. The V segment lost 2 bases and the J segment 2 bases; nucleotides outside the gene matches: 2. Germline CDR1 KGHSH, CDR2 LQKENI.

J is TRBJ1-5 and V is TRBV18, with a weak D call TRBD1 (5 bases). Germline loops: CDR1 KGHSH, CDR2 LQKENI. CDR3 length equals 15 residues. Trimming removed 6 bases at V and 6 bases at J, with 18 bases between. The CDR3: CASSAATEEGQPQHF. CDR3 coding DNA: TGTGCCAGCTCTGCCGCGACAGAGGAGGGTCAGCCCCAGCATTTT.

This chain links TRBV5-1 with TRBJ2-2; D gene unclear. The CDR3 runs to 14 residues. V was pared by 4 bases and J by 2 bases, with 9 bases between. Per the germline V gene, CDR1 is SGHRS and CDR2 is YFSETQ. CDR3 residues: CASSPDLNTGELFF. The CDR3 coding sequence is TGCGCCAGCAGCCCGGACCTAAACACCGGGGAGCTGTTTTTT.

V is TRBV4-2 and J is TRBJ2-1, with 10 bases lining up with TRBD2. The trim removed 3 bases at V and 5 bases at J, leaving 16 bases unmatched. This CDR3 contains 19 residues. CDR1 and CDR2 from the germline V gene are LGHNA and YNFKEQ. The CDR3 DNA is TGTGCCAGCAGCCACCCCCTTAGCGGGAGGCATAGGCCTAACAATGAGCAGTTCTTC. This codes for CASSHPLSGRHRPNNEQFF.

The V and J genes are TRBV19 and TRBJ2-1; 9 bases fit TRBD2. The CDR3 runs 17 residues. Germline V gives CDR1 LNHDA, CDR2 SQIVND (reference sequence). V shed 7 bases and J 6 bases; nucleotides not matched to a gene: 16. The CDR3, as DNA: TGTGCCAGTATGTCCGGGACTAGCAGTTGGGGAATCAATGAGCAGTTCTTC. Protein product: CASMSGTSSWGINEQFF.

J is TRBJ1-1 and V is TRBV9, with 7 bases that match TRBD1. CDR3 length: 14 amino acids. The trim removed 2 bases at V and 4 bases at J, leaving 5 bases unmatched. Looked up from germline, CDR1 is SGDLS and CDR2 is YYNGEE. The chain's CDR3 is CASSVEGAGTEAFF. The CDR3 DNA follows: TGTGCCAGCAGCGTTGAGGGGGCGGGCACTGAAGCTTTCTTT.

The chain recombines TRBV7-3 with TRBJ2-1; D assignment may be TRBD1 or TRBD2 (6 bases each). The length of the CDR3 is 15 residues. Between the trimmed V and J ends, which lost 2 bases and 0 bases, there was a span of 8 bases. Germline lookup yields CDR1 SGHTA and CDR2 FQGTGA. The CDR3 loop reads CASSLGGRSYNEQFF. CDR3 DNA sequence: TGTGCCAGCAGCTTAGGGGGGCGCTCCTACAATGAGCAGTTCTTC.

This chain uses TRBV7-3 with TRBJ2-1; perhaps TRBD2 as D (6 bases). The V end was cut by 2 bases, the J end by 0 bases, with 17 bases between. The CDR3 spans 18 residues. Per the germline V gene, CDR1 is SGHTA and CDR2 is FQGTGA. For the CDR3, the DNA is TGTGCCAGCAGCTTATTGTTTCCTAGCGAGAGCTCCTACAATGAGCAGTTCTTC. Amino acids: CASSLLFPSESSYNEQFF.

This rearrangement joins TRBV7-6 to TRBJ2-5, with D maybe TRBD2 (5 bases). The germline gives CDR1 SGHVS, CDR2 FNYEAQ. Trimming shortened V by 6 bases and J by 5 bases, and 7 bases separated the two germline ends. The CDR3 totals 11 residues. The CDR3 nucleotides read TGTGCCAGCAGTAGCGCGGAGACCCAGTACTTC. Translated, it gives CASSSAETQYF.

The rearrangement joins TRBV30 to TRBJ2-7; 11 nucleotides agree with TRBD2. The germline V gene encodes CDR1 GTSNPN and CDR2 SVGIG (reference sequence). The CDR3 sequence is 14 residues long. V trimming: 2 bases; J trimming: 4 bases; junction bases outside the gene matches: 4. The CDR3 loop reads CAWSIAGGPYEQYF. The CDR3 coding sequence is TGTGCCTGGAGTATAGCGGGAGGGCCGTACGAGCAGTACTTC.

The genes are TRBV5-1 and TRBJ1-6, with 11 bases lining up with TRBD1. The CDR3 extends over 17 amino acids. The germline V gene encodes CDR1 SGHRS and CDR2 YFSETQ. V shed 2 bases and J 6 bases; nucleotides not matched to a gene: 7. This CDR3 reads CASSLSGTGGPNSPLHF. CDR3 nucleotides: TGCGCCAGCAGCTTATCCGGGACAGGGGGGCCTAATTCACCCCTCCACTTT.

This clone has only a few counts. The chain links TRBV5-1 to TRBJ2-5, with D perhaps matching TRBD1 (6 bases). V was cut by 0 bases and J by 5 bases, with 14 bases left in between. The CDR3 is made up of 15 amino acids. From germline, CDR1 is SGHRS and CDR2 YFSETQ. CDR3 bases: TGCGCCAGCAGCTTGGTGGGGGCCGAAGGGGAGACCCAGTACTTC. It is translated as CASSLVGAEGETQYF.

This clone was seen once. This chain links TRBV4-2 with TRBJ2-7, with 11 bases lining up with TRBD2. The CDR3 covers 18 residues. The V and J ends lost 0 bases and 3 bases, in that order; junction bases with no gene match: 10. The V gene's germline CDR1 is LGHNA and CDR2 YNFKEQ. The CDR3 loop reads CASSQDTVAGGKGYEQYF. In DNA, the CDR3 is TGTGCCAGCAGCCAAGATACGGTAGCGGGAGGGAAGGGCTACGAGCAGTACTTC.

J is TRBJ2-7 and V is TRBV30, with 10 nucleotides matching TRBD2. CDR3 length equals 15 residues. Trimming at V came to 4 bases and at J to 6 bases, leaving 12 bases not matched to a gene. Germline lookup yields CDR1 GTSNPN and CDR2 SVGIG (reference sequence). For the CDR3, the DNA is TGTGCCTGGACGCGGGTTAGCGGGAGGTTTGGCGAGCAGTACTTC. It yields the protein CAWTRVSGRFGEQYF.

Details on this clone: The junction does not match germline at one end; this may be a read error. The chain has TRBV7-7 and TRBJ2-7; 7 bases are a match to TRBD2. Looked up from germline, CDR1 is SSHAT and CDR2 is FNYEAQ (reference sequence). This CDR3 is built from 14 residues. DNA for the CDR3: TGTGCTAGCAGTCTTAACCGGGGGGACTACGAGCAGTACTTC. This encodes CASSLNRGDYEQYF.

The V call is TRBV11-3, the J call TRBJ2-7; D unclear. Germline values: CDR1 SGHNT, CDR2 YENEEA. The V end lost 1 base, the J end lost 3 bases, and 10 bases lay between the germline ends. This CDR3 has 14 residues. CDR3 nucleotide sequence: TGTGCCAGCAGCTTAGGTCTTGGTGGCTACGAGCAGTACTTC. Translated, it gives CASSLGLGGYEQYF. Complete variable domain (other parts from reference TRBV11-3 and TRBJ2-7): EAGVVQSPRYKIIEKKQPVAFWCNPISGHNTLYWYLQNLGQGPELLIRYENEEAVDDSQLPKDRFSAERLKGVDSTLKIQPAELGDSAVYLCASSLGLGGYEQYFGPGTRLTVT.

Written as DNA, the CDR3 is TGTGCCAGCTCACCAAGCGCGGACAATGAGCAGTTCTTC. Encoded protein: CASSPSADNEQFF. This rearrangement joins TRBV18 to TRBJ2-1; D gene unclear. From germline, CDR1 is KGHSH and CDR2 LQKENI. The CDR3 is 13 residues long. Trimming left V 2 bases short and J 5 bases short, with 7 bases between.